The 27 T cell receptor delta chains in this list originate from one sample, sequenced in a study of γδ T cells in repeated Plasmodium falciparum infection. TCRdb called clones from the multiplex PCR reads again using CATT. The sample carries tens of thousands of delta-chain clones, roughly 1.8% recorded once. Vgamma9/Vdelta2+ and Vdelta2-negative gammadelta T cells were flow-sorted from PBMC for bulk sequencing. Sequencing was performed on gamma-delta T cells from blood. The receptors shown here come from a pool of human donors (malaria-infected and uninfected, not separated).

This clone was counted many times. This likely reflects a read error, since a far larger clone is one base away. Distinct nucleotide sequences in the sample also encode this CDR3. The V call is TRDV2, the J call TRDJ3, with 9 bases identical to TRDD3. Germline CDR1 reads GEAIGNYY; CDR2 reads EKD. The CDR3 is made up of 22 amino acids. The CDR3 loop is CACDTAGYGGIPGSWDTRQMFF. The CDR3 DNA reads TGTGCCTGTGACACGGCAGGATACGGGGGGATACCGGGCTCCTGGGACACCCGGCAGATGTTTTTC.

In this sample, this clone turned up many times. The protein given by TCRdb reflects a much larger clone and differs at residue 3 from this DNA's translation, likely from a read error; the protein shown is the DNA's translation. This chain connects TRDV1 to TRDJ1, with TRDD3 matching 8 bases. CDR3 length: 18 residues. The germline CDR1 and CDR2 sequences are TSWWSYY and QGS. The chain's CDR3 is CAPGELKWGMSDTDKLIF. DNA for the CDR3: TGTGCTCCTGGGGAACTAAAATGGGGGATGTCCGACACCGATAAACTCATCTTT.

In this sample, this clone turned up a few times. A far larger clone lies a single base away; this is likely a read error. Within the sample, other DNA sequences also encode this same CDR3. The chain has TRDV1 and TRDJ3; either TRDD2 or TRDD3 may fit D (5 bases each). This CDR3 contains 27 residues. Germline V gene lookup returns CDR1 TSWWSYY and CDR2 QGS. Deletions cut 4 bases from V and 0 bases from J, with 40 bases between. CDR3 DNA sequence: TGTGCTCTTGGGGTCCTCACCACCTACCGTGCGTGGCGGATAGACGGAATAACCTCCTGGGACACCCGACAGATGTTTTTC. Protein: CALGVLTTYRAWRIDGITSWDTRQMFF.

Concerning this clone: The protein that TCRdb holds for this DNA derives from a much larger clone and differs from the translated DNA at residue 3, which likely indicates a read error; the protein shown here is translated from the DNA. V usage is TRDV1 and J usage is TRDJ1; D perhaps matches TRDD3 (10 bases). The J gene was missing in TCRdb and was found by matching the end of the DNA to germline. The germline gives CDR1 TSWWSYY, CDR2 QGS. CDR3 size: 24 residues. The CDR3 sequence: CAPGTPSYVSYWGIPVTYTDKLIF. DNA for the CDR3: TGTGCTCCTGGGACCCCTTCCTACGTGTCGTACTGGGGGATCCCTGTAACTTACACCGATAAACTCATCTTT.

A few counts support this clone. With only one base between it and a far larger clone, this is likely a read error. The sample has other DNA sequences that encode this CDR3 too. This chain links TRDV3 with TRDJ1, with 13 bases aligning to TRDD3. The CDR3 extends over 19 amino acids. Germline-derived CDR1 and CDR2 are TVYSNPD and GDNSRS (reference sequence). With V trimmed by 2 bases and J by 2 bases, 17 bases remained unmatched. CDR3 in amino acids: CAFAPSYGTGGYVTDKLIF. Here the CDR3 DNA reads TGTGCCTTTGCGCCTTCCTACGGAACTGGGGGATACGTTACCGATAAACTCATCTTT.

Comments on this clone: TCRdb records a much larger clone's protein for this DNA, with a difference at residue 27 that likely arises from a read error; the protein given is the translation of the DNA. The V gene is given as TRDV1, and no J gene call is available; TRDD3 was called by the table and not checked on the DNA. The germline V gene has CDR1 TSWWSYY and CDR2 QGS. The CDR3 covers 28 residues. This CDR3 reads CALGERKDERGKSLRIPRGGWSVDKLTF. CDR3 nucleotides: TGTGCTCTTGGGGAACGAAAGGACGAAAGGGGAAAGTCCCTACGTATTCCTAGGGGGGGATGGTCGGTCGATAAACTCACCTTT.

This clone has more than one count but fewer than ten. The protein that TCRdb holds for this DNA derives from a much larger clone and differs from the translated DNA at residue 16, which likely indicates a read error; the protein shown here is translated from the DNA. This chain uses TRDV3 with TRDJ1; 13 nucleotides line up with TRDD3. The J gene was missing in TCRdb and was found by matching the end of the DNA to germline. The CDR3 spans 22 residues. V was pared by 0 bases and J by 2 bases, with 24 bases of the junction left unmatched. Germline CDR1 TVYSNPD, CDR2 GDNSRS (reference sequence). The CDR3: CAFRPSRRKILGDTRRTDKLIF. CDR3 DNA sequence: TGTGCCTTTAGACCTTCCCGGCGGAAGATACTGGGGGATACGCGTCGGACCGATAAACTCATCTTT.

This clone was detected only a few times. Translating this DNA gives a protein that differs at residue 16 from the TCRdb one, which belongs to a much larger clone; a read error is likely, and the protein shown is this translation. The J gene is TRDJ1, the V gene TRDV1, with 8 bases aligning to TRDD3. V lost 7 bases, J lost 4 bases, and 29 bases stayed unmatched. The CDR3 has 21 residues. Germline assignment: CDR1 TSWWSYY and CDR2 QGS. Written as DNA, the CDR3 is TGTGCTCTTGCCCAAGGGGACCTCCGTGACACTGGGGGGCCCCTGAGCGATAAACTCATCTTT. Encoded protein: CALAQGDLRDTGGPLSDKLIF.

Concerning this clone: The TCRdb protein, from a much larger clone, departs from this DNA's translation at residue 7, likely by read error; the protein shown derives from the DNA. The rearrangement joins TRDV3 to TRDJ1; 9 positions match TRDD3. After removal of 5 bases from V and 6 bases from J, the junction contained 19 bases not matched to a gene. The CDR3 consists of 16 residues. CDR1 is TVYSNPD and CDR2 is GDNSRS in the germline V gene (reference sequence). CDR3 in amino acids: CANRDYPGDTGNKLIF. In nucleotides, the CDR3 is TGTGCCAATAGAGACTACCCGGGGGATACAGGCAATAAACTCATCTTT.

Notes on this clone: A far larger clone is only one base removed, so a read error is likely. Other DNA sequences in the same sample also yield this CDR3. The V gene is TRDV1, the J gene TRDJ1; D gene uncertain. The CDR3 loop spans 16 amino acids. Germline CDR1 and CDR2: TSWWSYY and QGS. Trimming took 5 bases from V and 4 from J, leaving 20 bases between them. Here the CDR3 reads CALGIRPVRNGDKLIF. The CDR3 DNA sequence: TGTGCTCTTGGGATAAGACCCGTCAGGAACGGCGATAAACTCATCTTT.

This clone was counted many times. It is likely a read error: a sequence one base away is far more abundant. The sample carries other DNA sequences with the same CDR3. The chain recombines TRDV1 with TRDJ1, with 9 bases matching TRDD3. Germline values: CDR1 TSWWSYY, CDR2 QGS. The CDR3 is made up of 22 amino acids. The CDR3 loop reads CALGEWLPTPGGFRGDTDKLIF. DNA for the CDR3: TGTGCTCTTGGGGAATGGCTCCCAACCCCTGGGGGATTTAGGGGAGACACCGATAAGCTCATCTTT.

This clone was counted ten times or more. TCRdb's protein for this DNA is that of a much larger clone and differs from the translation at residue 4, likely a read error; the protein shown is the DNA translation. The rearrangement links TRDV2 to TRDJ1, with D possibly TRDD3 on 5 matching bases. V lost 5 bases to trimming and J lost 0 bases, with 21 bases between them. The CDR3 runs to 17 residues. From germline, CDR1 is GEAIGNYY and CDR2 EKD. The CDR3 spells CACGDLPWGRNTDKLIF. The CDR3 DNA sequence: TGTGCCTGTGGCGACCTGCCTTGGGGACGGAACACCGATAAACTCATCTTT.

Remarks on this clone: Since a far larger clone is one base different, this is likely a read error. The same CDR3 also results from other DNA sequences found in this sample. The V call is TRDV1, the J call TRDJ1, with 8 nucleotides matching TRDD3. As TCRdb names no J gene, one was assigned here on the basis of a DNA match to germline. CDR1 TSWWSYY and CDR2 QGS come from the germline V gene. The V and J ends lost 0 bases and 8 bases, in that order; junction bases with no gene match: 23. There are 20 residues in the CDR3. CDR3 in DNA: TGTGCTCTTGGGGAACTTGACTTTCTCTTAGGGGATACCAAATGGGGCAAACTCATCTTT. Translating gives CALGELDFLLGDTKWGKLIF.

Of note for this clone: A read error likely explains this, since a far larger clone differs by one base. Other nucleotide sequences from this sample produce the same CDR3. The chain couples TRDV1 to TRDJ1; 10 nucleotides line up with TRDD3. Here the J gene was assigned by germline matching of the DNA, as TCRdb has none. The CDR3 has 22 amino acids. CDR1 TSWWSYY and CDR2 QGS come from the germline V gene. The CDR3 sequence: CALGELRPYWGIRPWGTDKLIF. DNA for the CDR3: TGTGCTCTTGGGGAACTACGGCCCTACTGGGGGATTCGTCCCTGGGGCACCGACAAACTCATCTTT.

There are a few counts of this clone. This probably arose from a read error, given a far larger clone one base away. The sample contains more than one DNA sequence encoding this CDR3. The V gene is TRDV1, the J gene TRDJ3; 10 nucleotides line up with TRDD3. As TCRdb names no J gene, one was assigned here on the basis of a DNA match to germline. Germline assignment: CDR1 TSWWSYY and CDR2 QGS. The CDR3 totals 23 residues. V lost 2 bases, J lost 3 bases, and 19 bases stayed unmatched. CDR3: CALGERSLLGLGDTVWDTRQMFF. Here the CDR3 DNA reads TGTGCTCTTGGGGAAAGGTCCCTCTTGGGTTTGGGGGATACAGTCTGGGACACCCGACAGATGTTTTTC.

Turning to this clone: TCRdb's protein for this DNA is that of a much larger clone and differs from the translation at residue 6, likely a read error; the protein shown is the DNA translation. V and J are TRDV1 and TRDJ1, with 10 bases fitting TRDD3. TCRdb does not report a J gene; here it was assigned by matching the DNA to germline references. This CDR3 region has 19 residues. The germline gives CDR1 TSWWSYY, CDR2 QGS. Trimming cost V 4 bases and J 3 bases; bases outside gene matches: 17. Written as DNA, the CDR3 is TGTGCTCTTGGGGGACGAATAGTCCTGGGGGATAGGAAATCCGATAAACTCATCTTT. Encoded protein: CALGGRIVLGDRKSDKLIF.

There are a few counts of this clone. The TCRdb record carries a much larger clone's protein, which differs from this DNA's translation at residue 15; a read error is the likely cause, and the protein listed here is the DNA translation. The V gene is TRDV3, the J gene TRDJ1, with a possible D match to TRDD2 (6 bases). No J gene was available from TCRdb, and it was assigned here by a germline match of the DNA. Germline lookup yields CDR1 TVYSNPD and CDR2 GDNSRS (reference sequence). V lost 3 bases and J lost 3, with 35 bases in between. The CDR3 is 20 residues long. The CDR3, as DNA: TGTGCCTTCCTACATCCTACTTGGCCAGTACTTCGTCGTTTCGCCGATAAACTCATCTTT. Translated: CAFLHPTWPVLRRFADKLIF.

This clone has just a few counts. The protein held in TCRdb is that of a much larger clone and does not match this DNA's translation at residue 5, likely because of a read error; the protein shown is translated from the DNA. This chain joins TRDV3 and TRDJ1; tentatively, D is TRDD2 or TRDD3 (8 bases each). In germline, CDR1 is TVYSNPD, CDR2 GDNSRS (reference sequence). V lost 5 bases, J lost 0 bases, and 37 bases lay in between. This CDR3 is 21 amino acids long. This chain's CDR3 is CALKYFLRFFPGGDYTDKLIF. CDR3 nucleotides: TGTGCCCTAAAATACTTCCTACGTTTTTTTCCTGGGGGAGATTACACCGATAAACTCATCTTT.

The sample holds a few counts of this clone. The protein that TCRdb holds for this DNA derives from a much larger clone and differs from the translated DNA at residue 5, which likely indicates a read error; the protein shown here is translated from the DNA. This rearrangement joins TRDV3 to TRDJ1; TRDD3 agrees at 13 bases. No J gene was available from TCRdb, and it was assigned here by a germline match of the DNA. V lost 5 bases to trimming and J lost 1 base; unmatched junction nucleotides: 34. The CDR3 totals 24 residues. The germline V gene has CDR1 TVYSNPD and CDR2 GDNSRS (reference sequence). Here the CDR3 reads CARHSAPHSPNHYWGIRGTDKLIF. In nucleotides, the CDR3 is TGTGCCCGTCACAGCGCTCCCCACTCACCTAATCATTACTGGGGGATACGAGGCACCGATAAACTCATCTTT.

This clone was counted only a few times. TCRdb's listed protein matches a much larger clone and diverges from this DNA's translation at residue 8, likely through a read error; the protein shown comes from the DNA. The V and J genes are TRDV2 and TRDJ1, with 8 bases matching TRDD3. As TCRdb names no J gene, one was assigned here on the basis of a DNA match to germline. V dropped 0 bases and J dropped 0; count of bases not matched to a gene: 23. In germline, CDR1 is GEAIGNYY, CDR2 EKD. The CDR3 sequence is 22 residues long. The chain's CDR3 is CACDTDEESQSTGGAYTDKLIF. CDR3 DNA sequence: TGTGCCTGTGACACCGACGAAGAAAGTCAGAGTACTGGGGGGGCCTACACCGATAAACTCATCTTT.

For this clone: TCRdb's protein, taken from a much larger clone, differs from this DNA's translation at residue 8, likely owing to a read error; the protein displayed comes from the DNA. The CDR3 coding sequence is TGTGCTCTTGGGGAACTTCATCCTCCTACGAAGGGTTCCACCGATAAACTCATCTTT. Amino acid sequence: CALGELHPPTKGSTDKLIF. V and J are TRDV1 and TRDJ1; possibly TRDD2 for D (6 bases). This CDR3 has 19 residues. Trimming cost V 0 bases and J 1 base, with 21 bases left between them. Germline V CDR1 and CDR2: TSWWSYY, QGS.

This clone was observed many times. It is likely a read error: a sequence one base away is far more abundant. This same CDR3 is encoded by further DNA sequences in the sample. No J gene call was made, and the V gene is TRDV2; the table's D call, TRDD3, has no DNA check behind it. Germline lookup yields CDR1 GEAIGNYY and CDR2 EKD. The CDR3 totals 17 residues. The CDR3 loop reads CACDTERGYFRTDKLIF. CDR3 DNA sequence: TGTGCCTGTGACACCGAGAGGGGATACTTTCGGACCGATAAACTCATCTTC.

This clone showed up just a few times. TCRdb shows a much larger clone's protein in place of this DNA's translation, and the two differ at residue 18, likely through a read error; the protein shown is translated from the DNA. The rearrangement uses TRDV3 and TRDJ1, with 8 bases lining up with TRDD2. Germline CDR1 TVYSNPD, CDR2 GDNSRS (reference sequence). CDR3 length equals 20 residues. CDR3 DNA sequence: TGTGCCTCCCTTCCTAGTCGAACTGGGACCCTTAGTAGGAGGACCGATAAACCCATCTTT. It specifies CASLPSRTGTLSRRTDKPIF.

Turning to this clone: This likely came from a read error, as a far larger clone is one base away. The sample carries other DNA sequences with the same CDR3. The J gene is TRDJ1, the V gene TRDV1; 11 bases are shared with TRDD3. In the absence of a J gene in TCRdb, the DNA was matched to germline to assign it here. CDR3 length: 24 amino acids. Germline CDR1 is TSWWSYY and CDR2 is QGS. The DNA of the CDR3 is TGCGCTCTTGGGGAATTAAAAAGTCCTCCCTGGGGTGGGGGATACGCCTTGTTGGGCGATAAACTCATCTTT. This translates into CALGELKSPPWGGGYALLGDKLIF.

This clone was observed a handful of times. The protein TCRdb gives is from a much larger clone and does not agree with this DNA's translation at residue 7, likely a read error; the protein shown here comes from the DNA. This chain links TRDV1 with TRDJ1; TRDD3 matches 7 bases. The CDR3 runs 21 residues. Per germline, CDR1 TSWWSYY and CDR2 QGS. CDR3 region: CALGETEPPRYWGCATDKLIF. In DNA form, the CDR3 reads TGTGCTCTTGGGGAAACTGAACCACCCCGGTACTGGGGATGCGCCACCGACAAACTCATCTTT.

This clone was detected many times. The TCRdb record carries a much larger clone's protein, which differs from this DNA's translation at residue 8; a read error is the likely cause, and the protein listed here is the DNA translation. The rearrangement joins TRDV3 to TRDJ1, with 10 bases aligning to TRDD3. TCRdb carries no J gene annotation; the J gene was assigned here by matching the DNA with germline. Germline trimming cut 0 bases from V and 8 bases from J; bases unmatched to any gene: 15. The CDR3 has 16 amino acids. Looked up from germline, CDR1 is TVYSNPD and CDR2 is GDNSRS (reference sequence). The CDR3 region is CAFSRGRLYWGMKLIF. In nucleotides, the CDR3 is TGTGCCTTTAGCCGCGGTCGGCTCTACTGGGGGATGAAACTCATCTTT.

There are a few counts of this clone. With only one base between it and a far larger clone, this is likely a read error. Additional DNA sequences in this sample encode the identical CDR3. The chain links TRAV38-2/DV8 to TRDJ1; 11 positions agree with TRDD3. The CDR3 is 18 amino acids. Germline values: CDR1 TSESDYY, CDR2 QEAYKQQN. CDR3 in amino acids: CAYRSRYTTTGGYYKLIF. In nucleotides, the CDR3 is TGCGCTTATAGGAGCAGGTACACTACTACTGGGGGATATTATAAACTCATCTTT.